A selection of T cell receptor beta chains follows, all from one sample in a study of T cell responses to AZD1222 COVID-19 vaccine. Using immunoSEQ multiplex PCR, the repertoire was profiled, and TCRdb retains in-frame clones only, with some absent. Here the sample spans around 91,000 clones, approximately 90% being singletons. The specimen comprised peripheral blood, sampled 28 days after the second AZD1222 dose. The receptors shown here come from an adult who received the AZD1222 COVID-19 vaccine. Both conserved end residues are part of each CDR3. The D gene is left open where the match is weak. For some rows the clone size is stated as once, few or many, or as a class when expanded; others skip it.

D gene: -; J gene: TRBJ2-2; V gene: TRBV9; clone size: -; CDR3 DNA: TGTGCCAGCAGCGTAAAGTTGGGCACCGGGGAGCTGTTTTTT; CDR3 protein: CASSVKLGTGELFF
D gene: TRBD2; J gene: TRBJ2-7; V gene: TRBV27; clone size: -; CDR3 DNA: TGTGCCAGCAGTCGAGCGGGGGTTTCTTACGAGCAGTACTTC; CDR3 protein: CASSRAGVSYEQYF
D gene: -; J gene: TRBJ1-2; V gene: TRBV2; clone size: -; CDR3 DNA: TGTGCCAGCAGTGACGACGCTAACTATGGCTACACCTTC; CDR3 protein: CASSDDANYGYTF
D gene: -; J gene: TRBJ1-4; V gene: TRBV2; clone size: -; CDR3 DNA: TGTGCCAGCAGGAGGGGGTTGTCTAATGAAAAACTGTTTTTT; CDR3 protein: CASRRGLSNEKLFF
D gene: -; J gene: TRBJ2-7; V gene: TRBV9; clone size: -; CDR3 DNA: TGTGCCAGCAGCGTAGGGTGGGAGAGATCCTACGAGCAGTACTTC; CDR3 protein: CASSVGWERSYEQYF
D gene: -; J gene: TRBJ2-1; V gene: TRBV30; clone size: -; CDR3 DNA: TGTGCCTGGAGTGCCGGTACAGGGAGGTTCGGAGAGCAGTTCTTC; CDR3 protein: CAWSAGTGRFGEQFF
D gene: -; J gene: TRBJ1-5; V gene: TRBV6-2/TRBV6-3; clone size: -; CDR3 DNA: TGTGCCAGCAGTTCAGGCAATCAGCCCCAGCATTTT; CDR3 protein: CASSSGNQPQHF
D gene: TRBD2; J gene: TRBJ2-3; V gene: TRBV7-9; clone size: -; CDR3 DNA: TGTGCCAGCAGCTTAATGGCTAGCGGGGGCATCACAGATACGCAGTATTTT; CDR3 protein: CASSLMASGGITDTQYF
D gene: TRBD1; J gene: TRBJ1-2; V gene: TRBV30; clone size: few; CDR3 DNA: TGTGCCTGGGGGACAGCAGTCTATGGCTACACCTTC; CDR3 protein: CAWGTAVYGYTF
D gene: -; J gene: TRBJ2-7; V gene: TRBV7-8; clone size: -; CDR3 DNA: TGTGCCAGCAGCCCCTTGTCCCCCTACCCCCCAGCGGGCAGGGACGAGCAGTACTTC; CDR3 protein: CASSPLSPYPPAGRDEQYF
D gene: TRBD2; J gene: TRBJ2-3; V gene: TRBV5-1; clone size: -; CDR3 DNA: TGCGCCAGCAGCGCTCAACTAGCGGGAGTAGTGGATACGCAGTATTTT; CDR3 protein: CASSAQLAGVVDTQYF
D gene: -; J gene: TRBJ2-3; V gene: TRBV7-2; clone size: -; CDR3 DNA: TGTGCCAGCAGCTTAAAGGTCGGGAGAGATACGCAGTATTTT; CDR3 protein: CASSLKVGRDTQYF
D gene: TRBD1; J gene: TRBJ2-2; V gene: TRBV11-3; clone size: -; CDR3 DNA: TGTGCCAGCAGTGAGGGACAGACGAACACCGGGGAGCTGTTTTTT; CDR3 protein: CASSEGQTNTGELFF
D gene: -; J gene: TRBJ1-5; V gene: TRBV4-2; clone size: -; CDR3 DNA: TGTGCCAGCAGCCAGGGTAGTGGCAATCAGCCCCAGCATTTT; CDR3 protein: CASSQGSGNQPQHF
D gene: -; J gene: TRBJ2-1; V gene: TRBV10-1; clone size: -; CDR3 DNA: TGCGCCAGTTCAGGGGGGGTCAATGAGCAGTTCTTC; CDR3 protein: CASSGGVNEQFF
D gene: TRBD1; J gene: TRBJ2-7; V gene: TRBV2; clone size: -; CDR3 DNA: TGTGCCAGCAGTGAAAGGGGGACAGACGAGCAGTACTTC; CDR3 protein: CASSERGTDEQYF
D gene: TRBD1; J gene: TRBJ1-1; V gene: TRBV28; clone size: -; CDR3 DNA: TGTGCCAGCAGTTTAAGCGGGACAGGGCCTACTGAAGCTTTCTTT; CDR3 protein: CASSLSGTGPTEAFF
D gene: TRBD1; J gene: TRBJ1-2; V gene: TRBV10-2; clone size: -; CDR3 DNA: TGCGCCAGCAGCATGGGGACAGCTAACTATGGCTACACCTTC; CDR3 protein: CASSMGTANYGYTF
D gene: -; J gene: TRBJ1-2; V gene: TRBV12-3/TRBV12-4; clone size: -; CDR3 DNA: TGTGCCAGCAGTTTATTAGGGGTTGGCTACACCTTC; CDR3 protein: CASSLLGVGYTF
D gene: TRBD2; J gene: TRBJ2-3; V gene: TRBV6-1; clone size: -; CDR3 DNA: TGTGCCAGCAGTGCCCCAGGACTAGCGGGGGCTATGGATACGCAGTATTTT; CDR3 protein: CASSAPGLAGAMDTQYF
D gene: -; J gene: TRBJ2-7; V gene: TRBV7-2; clone size: once; CDR3 DNA: TGTGCCAGCAGCCCGACCCTCACTAGCCTCAGCTCCTACGAGCAGTACTTC; CDR3 protein: CASSPTLTSLSSYEQYF
D gene: -; J gene: TRBJ2-7; V gene: TRBV27; clone size: -; CDR3 DNA: TGTGCAGTCCGTGGCGCCCGATACGAGCAGTACTTC; CDR3 protein: CAVRGARYEQYF
D gene: TRBD2; J gene: TRBJ2-7; V gene: TRBV4-3; clone size: -; CDR3 DNA: TGCGCCAGCAGCCAATCGACTAGCAGCCTATACGAGCAGTACTTC; CDR3 protein: CASSQSTSSLYEQYF
D gene: -; J gene: TRBJ2-7; V gene: TRBV10-3; clone size: -; CDR3 DNA: TGTGCCATCAGTGAGGGGGGCTACGAGCAGTACTTC; CDR3 protein: CAISEGGYEQYF
D gene: TRBD1; J gene: TRBJ2-7; V gene: TRBV3-1/TRBV3-2; clone size: -; CDR3 DNA: TGTGCCAGCAGCCAATTTGGACAGGGGGACGAGCAGTACTTC; CDR3 protein: CASSQFGQGDEQYF
D gene: -; J gene: TRBJ1-5; V gene: TRBV12-3/TRBV12-4; clone size: -; CDR3 DNA: TGTGCCAGCAGAATAGCCCTCGATCAGCCCCAGCATTTT; CDR3 protein: CASRIALDQPQHF
D gene: -; J gene: TRBJ2-1; V gene: TRBV11-3; clone size: once; CDR3 DNA: TGTGCCAGCAGCTTCCACCCGGGCGGTGAGCAGTTCTTC; CDR3 protein: CASSFHPGGEQFF
D gene: TRBD1; J gene: TRBJ1-1; V gene: TRBV29-1; clone size: -; CDR3 DNA: TGCAGCGGACAGGGGATAAACACTGAAGCTTTCTTT; CDR3 protein: CSGQGINTEAFF
D gene: TRBD1; J gene: TRBJ2-7; V gene: TRBV4-1; clone size: -; CDR3 DNA: TGCGCCAGCAGCCAACCCCGGACAGGTTCTTACGAGCAGTACTTC; CDR3 protein: CASSQPRTGSYEQYF
D gene: TRBD1; J gene: TRBJ1-5; V gene: TRBV6-5; clone size: once; CDR3 DNA: TGTGCCAGCACCCGTGACAGGGGAGTCAATCAGCCCCAGCATTTT; CDR3 protein: CASTRDRGVNQPQHF
D gene: -; J gene: TRBJ2-7; V gene: TRBV15; clone size: -; CDR3 DNA: TGTGCCACCAGCAGAGACCCGGGGAGTGTTAACGAGCAGTACTTC; CDR3 protein: CATSRDPGSVNEQYF
D gene: -; J gene: TRBJ1-2; V gene: TRBV19; clone size: -; CDR3 DNA: TGTGCCAGTAACGGAAACCGGGACGGATATTATGGCTACACCTTC; CDR3 protein: CASNGNRDGYYGYTF
D gene: TRBD1; J gene: TRBJ2-7; V gene: TRBV6-1; clone size: few; CDR3 DNA: TGTGCCAGCAGTGAAGCAGAGACAGGGGAGCAGTACTTC; CDR3 protein: CASSEAETGEQYF
D gene: -; J gene: TRBJ1-4; V gene: TRBV7-9; clone size: -; CDR3 DNA: TGTGCCAGCAGCCCCGCGGGCCCACTGAATGAAAAACTGTTTTTT; CDR3 protein: CASSPAGPLNEKLFF
D gene: TRBD2; J gene: TRBJ2-5; V gene: TRBV3-1/TRBV3-2; clone size: -; CDR3 DNA: TGTGCCAGCAGCCCGGGACTAGGTGGCCTGGGGGAGACCCAGTACTTC; CDR3 protein: CASSPGLGGLGETQYF
D gene: TRBD1; J gene: TRBJ1-4; V gene: TRBV5-1; clone size: -; CDR3 DNA: TGCGCCAGCAGCTACCGCAGGGGGTCTAATGAAAAACTGTTTTTT; CDR3 protein: CASSYRRGSNEKLFF
D gene: -; J gene: TRBJ2-1; V gene: TRBV28; clone size: -; CDR3 DNA: TGTGCCAGCAGTACGGATGATTCCTACAATGAGCAGTTCTTC; CDR3 protein: CASSTDDSYNEQFF
D gene: TRBD2; J gene: TRBJ2-7; V gene: TRBV7-8; clone size: -; CDR3 DNA: TGTGCCAGCAGCCAATTTTCAACCCCTACTAGCGGGCACTCCTACGAGCAGTACTTC; CDR3 protein: CASSQFSTPTSGHSYEQYF
D gene: TRBD2; J gene: TRBJ2-3; V gene: TRBV10-3; clone size: -; CDR3 DNA: TGTGCCATCAGCCGAGTCCTGGCGGGAGAAACAGATACGCAGTATTTT; CDR3 protein: CAISRVLAGETDTQYF
D gene: TRBD1; J gene: TRBJ1-5; V gene: TRBV20-1; clone size: -; CDR3 DNA: TGCAGTGCTAGTCTAGGACAGGTCGCTCTTCAGCCCCAGCATTTT; CDR3 protein: CSASLGQVALQPQHF
D gene: -; J gene: TRBJ2-2; V gene: TRBV5-6; clone size: -; CDR3 DNA: TGTGCCAGCAGCTTGATCGGCCTGAAGTTCACCGGGGAGCTGTTTTTT; CDR3 protein: CASSLIGLKFTGELFF
D gene: -; J gene: TRBJ2-6; V gene: TRBV6-5; clone size: -; CDR3 DNA: TGTGCCAGCAGTCTCACAGCCTCTGGGGCCAACGTCCTGACTTTC; CDR3 protein: CASSLTASGANVLTF
D gene: -; J gene: TRBJ2-2; V gene: TRBV20-1; clone size: -; CDR3 DNA: TGCAGTGCTAGTGGGGACGTAAACACCGGGGAGCTGTTTTTT; CDR3 protein: CSASGDVNTGELFF
D gene: TRBD1; J gene: TRBJ2-7; V gene: TRBV13; clone size: -; CDR3 DNA: TGTGCCAGCAGCCTAAGGACAGGGGTCGACGAGCAGTACTTC; CDR3 protein: CASSLRTGVDEQYF
D gene: TRBD2; J gene: TRBJ2-3; V gene: TRBV24-1; clone size: -; CDR3 DNA: TGTGCCACCAGTGATTTGACCAGCGGGAGGGACACAGATACGCAGTATTTT; CDR3 protein: CATSDLTSGRDTDTQYF
D gene: TRBD2; J gene: TRBJ2-1; V gene: TRBV20-1; clone size: once; CDR3 DNA: TGCAGTGCTAGTAAGGCGGGAGGGGACAATGAGCAGTTCTTC; CDR3 protein: CSASKAGGDNEQFF
D gene: TRBD2; J gene: TRBJ2-5; V gene: TRBV30; clone size: -; CDR3 DNA: TGTGCCTGGAGTGGCCAGGGAGGGGAGACCCAGTACTTC; CDR3 protein: CAWSGQGGETQYF
D gene: -; J gene: TRBJ2-1; V gene: TRBV24-1; clone size: -; CDR3 DNA: TGTGCCACCAGTGATACGGCAGGCCGCCGTCAGCAGTTCTTC; CDR3 protein: CATSDTAGRRQQFF
D gene: TRBD1; J gene: TRBJ1-1; V gene: TRBV3-1/TRBV3-2; clone size: -; CDR3 DNA: TGTGCCAGCACCATACAAGGGGGCGGGACTGAAGCTTTCTTT; CDR3 protein: CASTIQGGGTEAFF
D gene: TRBD1; J gene: TRBJ1-2; V gene: TRBV6-5; clone size: -; CDR3 DNA: TGTGCCAGCAGGACCGGGACAGCTAACTATGGCTACACCTTC; CDR3 protein: CASRTGTANYGYTF
D gene: -; J gene: TRBJ2-3; V gene: TRBV9; clone size: -; CDR3 DNA: TGTGCCAGCAGCCTTACAGGGAGTAGCACAGATACGCAGTATTTT; CDR3 protein: CASSLTGSSTDTQYF